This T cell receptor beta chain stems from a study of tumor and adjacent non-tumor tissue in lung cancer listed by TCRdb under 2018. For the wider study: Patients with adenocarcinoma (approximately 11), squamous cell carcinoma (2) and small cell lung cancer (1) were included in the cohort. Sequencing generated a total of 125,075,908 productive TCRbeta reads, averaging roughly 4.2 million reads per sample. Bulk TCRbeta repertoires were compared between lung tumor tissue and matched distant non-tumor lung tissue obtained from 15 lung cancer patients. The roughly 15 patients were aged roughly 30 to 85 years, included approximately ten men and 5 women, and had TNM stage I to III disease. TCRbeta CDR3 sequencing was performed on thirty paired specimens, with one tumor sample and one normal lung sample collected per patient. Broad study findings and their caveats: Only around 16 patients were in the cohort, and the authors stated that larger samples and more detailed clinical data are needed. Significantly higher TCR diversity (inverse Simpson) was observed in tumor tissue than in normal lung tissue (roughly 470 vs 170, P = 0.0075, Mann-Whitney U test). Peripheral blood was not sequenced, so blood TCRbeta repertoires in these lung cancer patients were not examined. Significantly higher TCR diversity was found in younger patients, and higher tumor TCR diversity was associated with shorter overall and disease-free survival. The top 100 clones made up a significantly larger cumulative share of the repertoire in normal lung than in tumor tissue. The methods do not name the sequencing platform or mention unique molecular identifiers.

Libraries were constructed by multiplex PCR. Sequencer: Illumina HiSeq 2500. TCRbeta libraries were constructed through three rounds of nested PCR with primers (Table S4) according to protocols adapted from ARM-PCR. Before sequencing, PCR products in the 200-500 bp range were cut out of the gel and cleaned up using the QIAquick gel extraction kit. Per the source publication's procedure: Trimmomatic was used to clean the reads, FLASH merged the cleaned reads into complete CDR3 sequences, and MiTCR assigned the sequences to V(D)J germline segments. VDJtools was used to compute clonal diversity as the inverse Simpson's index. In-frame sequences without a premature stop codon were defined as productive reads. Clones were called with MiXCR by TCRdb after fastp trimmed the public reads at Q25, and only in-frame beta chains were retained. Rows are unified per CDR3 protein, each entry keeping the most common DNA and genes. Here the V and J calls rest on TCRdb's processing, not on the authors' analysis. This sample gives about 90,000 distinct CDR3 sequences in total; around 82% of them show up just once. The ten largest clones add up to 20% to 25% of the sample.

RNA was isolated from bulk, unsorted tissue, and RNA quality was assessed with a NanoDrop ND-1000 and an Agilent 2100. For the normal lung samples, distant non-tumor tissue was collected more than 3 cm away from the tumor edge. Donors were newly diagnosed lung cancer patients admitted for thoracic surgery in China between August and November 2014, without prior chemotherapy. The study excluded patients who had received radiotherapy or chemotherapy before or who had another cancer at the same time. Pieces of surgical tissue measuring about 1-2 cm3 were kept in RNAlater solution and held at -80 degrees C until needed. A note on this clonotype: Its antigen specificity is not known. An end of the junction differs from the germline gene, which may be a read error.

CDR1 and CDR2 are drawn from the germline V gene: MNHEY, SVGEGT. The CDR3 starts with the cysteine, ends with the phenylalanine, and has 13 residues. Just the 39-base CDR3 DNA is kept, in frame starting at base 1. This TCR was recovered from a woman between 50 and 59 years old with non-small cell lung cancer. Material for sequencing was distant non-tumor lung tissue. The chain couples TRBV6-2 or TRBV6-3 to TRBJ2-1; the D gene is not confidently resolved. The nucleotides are TGTACCAGCTGTTTAGCCCCTTACAATGAGCAGTTCTTT. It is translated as CTSCLAPYNEQFF.